This passage covers 13 T cell receptor beta chains from one sample sequenced in a study of blood T cell repertoires in COVID-19. Produced via immunoSEQ multiplex PCR; TCRdb's table is partial and in-frame only. The sample contains 150,000 to 180,000 clones, roughly 83% of which appear only once. The material sequenced was peripheral blood. These receptors originate from a woman in her sixties or seventies with acute or convalescent COVID-19.

The chain recombines TRBV27 with TRBJ2-1, with D unresolved. Between the trimmed V and J ends, which lost 6 bases and 5 bases, there was a span of 5 bases. Germline V CDR1 and CDR2: MNHEY, SMNVEV (reference sequence). The CDR3 extends over 11 amino acids. The CDR3 DNA is TGTGCCAGCAGCCGGGACAATGAGCAGTTCTTC. Protein: CASSRDNEQFF.

This clone was seen only a few times. V is TRBV11-3 and J is TRBJ2-2; TRBD2 aligns across 8 bases. The CDR3 runs to 16 residues. With 2 bases clipped from V and 6 bases from J, the junction kept 8 bases outside the gene matches. CDR1 is SGHNT, CDR2 YENEEA, per germline. CDR3 bases: TGTGCCAGCAGCTTATCCCGGGGGGGCCTTCCCGGGGAGCTGTTTTTT. Its protein is CASSLSRGGLPGELFF.

The rearrangement links TRBV6-1 to TRBJ1-6; possible D gene TRBD1, 5 bases. The CDR3 runs to 14 residues. Between the trimmed V and J ends, which lost 3 bases and 5 bases, there was a span of 8 bases. Germline lookup yields CDR1 MNHNS and CDR2 SASEGT. The CDR3 reads CASSDRQNNSPLHF. As DNA, the CDR3 is TGTGCCAGCAGTGACCGACAGAATAATTCACCCCTCCACTTT.

This sequence joins TRBV3-1 (or the pseudogene TRBV3-2) and TRBJ2-2, with 11 bases that match TRBD2. The CDR3 is made up of 15 amino acids. Germline CDR1 LGHDT, CDR2 YNNKEL (reference sequence). The trim removed 4 bases at V and 6 bases at J, leaving 4 bases unmatched. CDR3: CASSPSGGFSGELFF. Here the CDR3 DNA reads TGTGCCAGCAGCCCTAGCGGGGGGTTTTCCGGGGAGCTGTTTTTT.

The chain has TRBV6-5 and TRBJ1-1; the D is unclear. CDR1 MNHEY and CDR2 SVGAGI come from the germline V gene. With 0 bases removed from V and 3 bases from J, the gap between germline ends came to 8 bases. The CDR3 sequence is 14 residues long. The CDR3 spells CASSYSNGYTEAFF. CDR3 nucleotides: TGTGCCAGCAGTTACTCGAACGGGTACACTGAAGCTTTCTTT.

The table lists this clone with a few counts. The rearrangement uses TRBV4-1 and TRBJ1-5; the D is unclear. CDR3 length: 14 amino acids. V lost 0 bases to trimming and J lost 4 bases, with 7 bases between them. From germline, CDR1 is MGHRA and CDR2 YSYEKL. The CDR3 loop is CASSQDLRNQPQHF. For the CDR3, the DNA is TGCGCCAGCAGCCAAGATCTGAGGAATCAGCCCCAGCATTTT.

V is TRBV28 and J is TRBJ2-1; TRBD1 matches at 8 bases. V dropped 5 bases and J dropped 9; count of bases not matched to a gene: 6. This CDR3 is built from 13 residues. Germline-derived CDR1 and CDR2 are MDHEN and SYDVKM. The CDR3 spells CASSPGQGGEQFF. The CDR3 DNA follows: TGTGCCAGCAGTCCCGGACAGGGAGGTGAGCAGTTCTTC.

The chain is built from TRBV18 and TRBJ1-3, with 10 nucleotides matching TRBD1. Trimming cost V 0 bases and J 0 bases; bases outside gene matches: 5. Germline V gives CDR1 KGHSH, CDR2 LQKENI. The CDR3 length is 18 residues. This CDR3 is CASSPPSDRGVSGNTIYF. The CDR3 coding sequence is TGTGCCAGCTCACCACCTTCGGACAGGGGGGTCTCTGGAAACACCATATATTTT.

The V and J genes are TRBV27 and TRBJ1-5; D is ambiguous. Trimming took 3 bases from V and 0 from J, leaving 9 bases between them. The CDR3 totals 15 residues. CDR1 and CDR2 from the germline V gene are MNHEY and SMNVEV (reference sequence). The CDR3 loop reads CASSLRPNSNQPQHF. The CDR3 DNA reads TGTGCCAGCAGTTTGCGTCCGAATAGCAATCAGCCCCAGCATTTT.

The rearrangement uses TRBV18 and TRBJ2-1, with a weak D call TRBD2 (6 bases). The germline V gene encodes CDR1 KGHSH and CDR2 LQKENI. Trimming stripped 0 bases from V and 7 bases from J, with 13 bases between. This CDR3 has 15 amino acids. CDR3 region: CASSPPGSGGNEQFF. In DNA form, the CDR3 reads TGTGCCAGCTCACCACCCGGTTCTGGGGGGAATGAGCAGTTCTTC.

This chain joins TRBV24-1 and TRBJ2-7, with D unresolved. Germline loops: CDR1 KGHDR, CDR2 SFDVKD. V lost 0 bases and J lost 0, with 11 bases in between. The CDR3 totals 16 residues. The CDR3 protein is CATSDLRSNSSYEQYV. As DNA, the CDR3 is TGTGCCACCAGTGATTTGCGTTCGAATAGCTCCTACGAGCAGTACGTC.

This clone was found once. The chain has TRBV10-1 and TRBJ1-1; tentatively, D is TRBD1 (5 bases). V was clipped by 5 bases and J by 5 bases, with 9 bases between them. The CDR3 has 12 residues. Germline V gene lookup returns CDR1 WNHNN and CDR2 SYGVQD (reference sequence). The CDR3 DNA follows: TGCGCCAGCAGTCCGGAGGGGACTGAAGCTTTCTTT. Encoded protein: CASSPEGTEAFF.

The J gene is TRBJ2-7, the V gene TRBV7-8; 8 bases match TRBD1. Germline loops: CDR1 SGHVS, CDR2 FQNEAQ. V dropped 5 bases and J dropped 2; count of bases not matched to a gene: 11. The CDR3 extends over 16 amino acids. Here the CDR3 DNA reads TGTGCCAGCAGCCCTCAACCGACAGGGGCCACCTACGAGCAGTACTTC. Translated: CASSPQPTGATYEQYF. Full variable domain (rest looked up from reference TRBV7-8 and TRBJ2-7): GAGVSQSPRYKVAKRGQDVALRCDPISGHVSLFWYQQALGQGPEFLTYFQNEAQLDKSGLPSDRFFAERPEGSVSTLKIQRTQQEDSAVYLCASSPQPTGATYEQYFGPGTRLTVT.